This T cell receptor beta chain was recorded in a study of human T cells and chemical hapten exposure. In the study overall: Women made up most patients, who had alopecia areata, totalis or universalis.

Authors' data handling: There were a median of around 96,000 TCRs per sample, with a range from roughly 23,224 to 750,000. From the RACE reads, TCRdb called clonotypes with MiXCR, one entry per CDR3 protein. What appears here as the V and J calls and clone size reflects TCRdb's work, not the paper's. The data hold 70,000 to 90,000 distinct CDR3 sequences, with 8.5% to 12% observed a single time. As for time point: patch test 2, 6 weeks after DPC sensitization. Treatment: therapeutic diphenylcyclopropenone sensitization with weekly scalp DPC. The sequence was collected from a woman between 45 and 60 years old with alopecia areata. Some clones in this sample may be carry-over from other donors' samples. The sequencing here drew on whole blood, taken in connection with sensitization to the hapten diphenylcyclopropenone (DPC).

CDR3 loop: CASSQGRHTDTQYF. The CDR3 coding sequence is TGTGCCAGCAGCCAGGGACGGCACACAGATACGCAGTATTTT. V and J are TRBV16 and TRBJ2-3; perhaps D is TRBD1 or TRBD2 (5 bases each). CDR1 and CDR2 from the germline V gene are KGHSY and FQNENV. V was trimmed by 3 bases and J by 2 bases, leaving 9 bases between them. The CDR3 has 14 amino acids.